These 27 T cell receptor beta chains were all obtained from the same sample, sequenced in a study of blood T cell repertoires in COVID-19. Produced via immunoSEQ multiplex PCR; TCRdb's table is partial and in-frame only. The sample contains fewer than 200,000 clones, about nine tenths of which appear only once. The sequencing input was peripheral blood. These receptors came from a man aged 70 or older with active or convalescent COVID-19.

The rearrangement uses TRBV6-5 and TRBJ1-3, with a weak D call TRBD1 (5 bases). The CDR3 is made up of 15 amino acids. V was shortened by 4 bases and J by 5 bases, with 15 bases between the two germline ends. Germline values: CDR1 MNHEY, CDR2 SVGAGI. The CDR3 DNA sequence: TGTGCCAGCAGTTCTGGGGGGGTTCAAAGAAACACCATATATTTT. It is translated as CASSSGGVQRNTIYF.

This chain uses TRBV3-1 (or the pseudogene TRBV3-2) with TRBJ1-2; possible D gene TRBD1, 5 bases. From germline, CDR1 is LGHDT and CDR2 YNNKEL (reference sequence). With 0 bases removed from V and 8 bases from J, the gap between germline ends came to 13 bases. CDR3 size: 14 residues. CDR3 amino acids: CASSQEVGGNGYTF. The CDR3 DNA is TGTGCCAGCAGCCAAGAGGTCGGGGGGAACGGCTACACCTTC.

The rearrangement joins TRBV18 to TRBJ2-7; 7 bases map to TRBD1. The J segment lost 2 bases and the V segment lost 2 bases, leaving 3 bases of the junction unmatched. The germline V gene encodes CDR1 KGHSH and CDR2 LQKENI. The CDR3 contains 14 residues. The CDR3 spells CASSPRTGPYEQYF. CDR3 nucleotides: TGTGCCAGCTCACCAAGGACAGGTCCCTACGAGCAGTACTTC.

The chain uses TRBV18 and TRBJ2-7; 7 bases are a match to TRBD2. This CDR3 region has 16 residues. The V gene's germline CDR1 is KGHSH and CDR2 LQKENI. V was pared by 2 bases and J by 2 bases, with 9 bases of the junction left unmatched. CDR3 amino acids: CASSPSVKGRAYEQYF. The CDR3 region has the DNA TGTGCCAGCTCACCATCCGTCAAGGGGAGGGCCTACGAGCAGTACTTC. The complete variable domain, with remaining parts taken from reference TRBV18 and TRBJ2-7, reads NAGVMQNPRHLVRRRGQEARLRCSPMKGHSHVYWYRQLPEEGLKFMVYLQKENIIDESGMPKERFSAEFPKEGPSILRIQQVVRGDSAAYFCASSPSVKGRAYEQYFGPGTRLTVT.

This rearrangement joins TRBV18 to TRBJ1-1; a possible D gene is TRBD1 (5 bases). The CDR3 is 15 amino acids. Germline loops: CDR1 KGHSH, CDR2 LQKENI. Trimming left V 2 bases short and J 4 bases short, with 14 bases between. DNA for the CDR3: TGTGCCAGCTCACCATCAACCAGGGCCTTCACTGAAGCTTTCTTT. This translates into CASSPSTRAFTEAFF. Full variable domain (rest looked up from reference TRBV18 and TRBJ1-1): NAGVMQNPRHLVRRRGQEARLRCSPMKGHSHVYWYRQLPEEGLKFMVYLQKENIIDESGMPKERFSAEFPKEGPSILRIQQVVRGDSAAYFCASSPSTRAFTEAFFGQGTRLTVV.

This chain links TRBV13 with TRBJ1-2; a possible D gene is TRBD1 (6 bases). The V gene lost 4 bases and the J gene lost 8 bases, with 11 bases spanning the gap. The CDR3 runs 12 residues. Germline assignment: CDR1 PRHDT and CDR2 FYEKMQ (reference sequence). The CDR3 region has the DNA TGTGCCAGCAGCTCTAACAGGGTAGGCTACACCTTC. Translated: CASSSNRVGYTF.

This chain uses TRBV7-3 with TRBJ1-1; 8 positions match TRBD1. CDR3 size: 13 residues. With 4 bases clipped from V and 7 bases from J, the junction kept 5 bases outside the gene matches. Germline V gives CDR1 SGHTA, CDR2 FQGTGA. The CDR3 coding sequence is TGTGCCAGCAGCTCCCAGGGGGCCAGTGAAGCTTTCTTT. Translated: CASSSQGASEAFF.

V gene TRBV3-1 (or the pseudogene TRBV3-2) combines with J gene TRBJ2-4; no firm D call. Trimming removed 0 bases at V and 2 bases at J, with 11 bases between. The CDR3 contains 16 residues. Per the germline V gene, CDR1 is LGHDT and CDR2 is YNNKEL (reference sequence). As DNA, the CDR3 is TGTGCCAGCAGCCAAGAGGTTGCTATAACCAAAAACATTCAGTACTTC. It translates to CASSQEVAITKNIQYF.

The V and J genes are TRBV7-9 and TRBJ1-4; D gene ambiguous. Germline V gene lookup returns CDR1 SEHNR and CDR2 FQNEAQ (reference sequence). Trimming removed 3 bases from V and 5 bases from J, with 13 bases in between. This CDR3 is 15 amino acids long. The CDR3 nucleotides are TGTGCCAGCAGCTTGAAAACAGCTATAAATGAAAAACTGTTTTTT. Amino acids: CASSLKTAINEKLFF.

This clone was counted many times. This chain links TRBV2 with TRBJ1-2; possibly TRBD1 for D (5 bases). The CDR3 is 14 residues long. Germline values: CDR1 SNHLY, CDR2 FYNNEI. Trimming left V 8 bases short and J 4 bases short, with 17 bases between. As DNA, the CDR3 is TGTGCCAGCCTCGCCCTGGGGGGTCCCTATGGCTACACCTTC. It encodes CASLALGGPYGYTF.

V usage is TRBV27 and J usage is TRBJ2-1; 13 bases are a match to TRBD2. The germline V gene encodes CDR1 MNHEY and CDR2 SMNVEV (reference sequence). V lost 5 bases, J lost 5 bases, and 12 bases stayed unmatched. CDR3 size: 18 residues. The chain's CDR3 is CASSPFRTSGSRHNEQFF. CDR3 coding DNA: TGTGCCAGCAGTCCATTCAGGACTAGCGGGAGTCGCCACAATGAGCAGTTCTTC.

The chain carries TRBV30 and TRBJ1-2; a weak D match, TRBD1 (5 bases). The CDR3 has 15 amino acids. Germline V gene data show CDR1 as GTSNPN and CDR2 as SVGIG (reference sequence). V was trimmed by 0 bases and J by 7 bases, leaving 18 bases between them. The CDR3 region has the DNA TGTGCCTGGAGTGTACAGGTCACCCTAAGGATTGGCTACACCTTC. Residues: CAWSVQVTLRIGYTF.

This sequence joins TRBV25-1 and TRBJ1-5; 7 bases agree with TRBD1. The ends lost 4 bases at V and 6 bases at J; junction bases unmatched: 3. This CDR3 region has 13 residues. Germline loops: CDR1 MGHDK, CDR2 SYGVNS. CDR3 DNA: TGTGCCAGCAGTGCAGGGGGACCTCAGCCCCAGCATTTT. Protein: CASSAGGPQPQHF.

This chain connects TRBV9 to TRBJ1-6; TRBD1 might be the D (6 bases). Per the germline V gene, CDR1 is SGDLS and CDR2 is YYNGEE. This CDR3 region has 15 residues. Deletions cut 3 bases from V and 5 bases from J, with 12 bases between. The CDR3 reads CASSGTGPNNSPLHF. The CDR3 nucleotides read TGTGCCAGCAGCGGCACAGGGCCTAATAATTCACCCCTCCACTTT.

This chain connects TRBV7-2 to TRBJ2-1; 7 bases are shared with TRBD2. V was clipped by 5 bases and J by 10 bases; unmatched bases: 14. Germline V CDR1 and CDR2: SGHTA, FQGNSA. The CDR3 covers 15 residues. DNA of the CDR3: TGTGCCAGCAGCCCACCTGGCGGGGGAACTCAGGAGCAGTTCTTC. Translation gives CASSPPGGGTQEQFF.

The CDR3 region has the DNA TGTGCCAGCAGCCCGGGGGGACCCCCCTACGAGCAGTACTTC. As protein: CASSPGGPPYEQYF. The V gene is TRBV11-3, the J gene TRBJ2-7, with 7 bases aligning to TRBD2. In germline, CDR1 is SGHNT, CDR2 YENEEA. This CDR3 contains 14 residues. Trimming took 5 bases from V and 2 from J; bases not matched to a gene: 6.

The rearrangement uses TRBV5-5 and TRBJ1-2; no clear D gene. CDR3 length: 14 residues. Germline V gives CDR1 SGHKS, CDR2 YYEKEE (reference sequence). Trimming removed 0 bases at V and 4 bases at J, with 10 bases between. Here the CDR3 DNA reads TGTGCCAGCAGCTTGGCCGGGGTCCTCTATGGCTACACCTTC. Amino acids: CASSLAGVLYGYTF. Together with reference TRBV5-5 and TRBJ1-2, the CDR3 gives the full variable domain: DAGVTQSPTHLIKTRGQQVTLRCSPISGHKSVSWYQQVLGQGPQFIFQYYEKEERGRGNFPDRFSARQFPNYSSELNVNALLLGDSALYLCASSLAGVLYGYTFGSGTRLTVV.

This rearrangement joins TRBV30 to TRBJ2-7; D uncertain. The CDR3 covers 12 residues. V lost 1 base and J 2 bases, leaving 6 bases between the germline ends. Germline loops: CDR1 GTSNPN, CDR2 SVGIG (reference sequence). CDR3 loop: CAWSGVAYEQYF. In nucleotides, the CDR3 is TGTGCCTGGAGTGGTGTAGCCTACGAGCAGTACTTC.

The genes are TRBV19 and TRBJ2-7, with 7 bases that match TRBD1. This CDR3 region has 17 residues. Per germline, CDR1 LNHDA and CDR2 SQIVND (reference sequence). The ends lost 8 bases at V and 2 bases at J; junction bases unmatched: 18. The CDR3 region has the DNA TGTGCCAGTGGGACCGGGACAGCGACCTTACAAACCTACGAGCAGTACTTC. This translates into CASGTGTATLQTYEQYF.

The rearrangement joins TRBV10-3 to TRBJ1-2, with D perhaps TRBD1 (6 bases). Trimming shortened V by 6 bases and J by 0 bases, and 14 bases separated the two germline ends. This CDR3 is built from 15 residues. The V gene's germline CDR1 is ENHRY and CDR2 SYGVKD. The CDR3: CAIRRQDITNYGYTF. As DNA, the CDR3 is TGTGCCATCAGAAGACAGGATATAACTAACTATGGCTACACCTTC.

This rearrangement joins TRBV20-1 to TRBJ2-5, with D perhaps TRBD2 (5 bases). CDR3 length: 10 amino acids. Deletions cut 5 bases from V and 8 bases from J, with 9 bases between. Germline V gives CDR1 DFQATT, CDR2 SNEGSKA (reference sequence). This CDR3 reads CSAGGATQYF. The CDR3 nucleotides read TGCAGTGCTGGAGGAGCAACCCAGTACTTC.

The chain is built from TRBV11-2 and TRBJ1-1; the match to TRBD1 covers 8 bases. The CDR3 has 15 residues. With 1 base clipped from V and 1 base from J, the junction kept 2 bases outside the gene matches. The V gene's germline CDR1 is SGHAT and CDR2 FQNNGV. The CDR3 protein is CASSLVGTGNTEAFF. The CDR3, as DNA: TGTGCCAGCAGCTTAGTGGGGACAGGGAACACTGAAGCTTTCTTT.

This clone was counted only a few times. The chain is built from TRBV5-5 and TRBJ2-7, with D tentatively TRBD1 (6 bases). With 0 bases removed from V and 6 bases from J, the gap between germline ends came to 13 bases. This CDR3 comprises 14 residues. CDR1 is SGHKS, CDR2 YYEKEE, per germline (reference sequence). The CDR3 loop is CASSLGTGPSEQYF. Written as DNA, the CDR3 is TGTGCCAGCAGCTTGGGTACAGGGCCGTCCGAGCAGTACTTC.

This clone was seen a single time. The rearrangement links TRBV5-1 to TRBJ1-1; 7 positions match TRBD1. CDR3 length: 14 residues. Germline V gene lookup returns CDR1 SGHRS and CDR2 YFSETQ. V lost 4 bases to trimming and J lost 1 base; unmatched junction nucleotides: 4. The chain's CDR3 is CASSPTGANTEAFF. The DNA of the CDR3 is TGCGCCAGCAGCCCAACAGGGGCGAACACTGAAGCTTTCTTT.

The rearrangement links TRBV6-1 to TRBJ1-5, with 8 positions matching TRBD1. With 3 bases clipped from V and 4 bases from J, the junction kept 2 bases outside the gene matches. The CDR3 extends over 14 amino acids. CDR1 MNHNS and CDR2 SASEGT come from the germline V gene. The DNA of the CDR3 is TGTGCCAGCAGTGACAGGGGGCGGAATCAGCCCCAGCATTTT. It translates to CASSDRGRNQPQHF.

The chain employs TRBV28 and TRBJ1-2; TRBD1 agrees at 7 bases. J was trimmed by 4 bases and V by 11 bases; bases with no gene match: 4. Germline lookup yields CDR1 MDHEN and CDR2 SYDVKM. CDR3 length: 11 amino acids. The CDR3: CAYSGGYGYTF. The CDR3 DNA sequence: TGTGCCTACTCAGGGGGCTATGGCTACACCTTC.

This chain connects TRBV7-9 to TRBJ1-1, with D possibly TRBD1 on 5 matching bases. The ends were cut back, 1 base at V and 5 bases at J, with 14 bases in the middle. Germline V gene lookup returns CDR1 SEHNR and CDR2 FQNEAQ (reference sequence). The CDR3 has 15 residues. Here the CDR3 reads CASSLEGLRGTEAFF. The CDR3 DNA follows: TGTGCCAGCAGCTTAGAGGGTCTTAGGGGAACTGAAGCTTTCTTT.